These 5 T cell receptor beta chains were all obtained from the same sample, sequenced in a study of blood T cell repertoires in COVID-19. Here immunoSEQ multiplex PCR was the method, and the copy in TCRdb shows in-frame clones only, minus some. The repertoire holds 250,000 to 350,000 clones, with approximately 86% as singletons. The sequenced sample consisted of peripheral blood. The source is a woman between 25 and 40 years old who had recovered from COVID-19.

CDR3 nucleotide sequence: TGCGCCAGCAGCCAAGTAGTGGGCAATCAGCCCCAGCATTTT. Amino acid sequence: CASSQVVGNQPQHF. The chain joins TRBV4-1 to TRBJ1-5; D is uncertain. In germline, CDR1 is MGHRA, CDR2 YSYEKL. This CDR3 contains 14 residues. V dropped 1 base and J dropped 2 bases, with 6 bases sitting between them.

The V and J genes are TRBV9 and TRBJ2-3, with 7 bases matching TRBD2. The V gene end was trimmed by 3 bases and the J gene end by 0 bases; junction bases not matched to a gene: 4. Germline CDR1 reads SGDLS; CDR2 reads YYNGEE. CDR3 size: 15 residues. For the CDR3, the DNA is TGTGCCAGCAGCGCGACTAGCTCTAGCACAGATACGCAGTATTTT. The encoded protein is CASSATSSSTDTQYF.

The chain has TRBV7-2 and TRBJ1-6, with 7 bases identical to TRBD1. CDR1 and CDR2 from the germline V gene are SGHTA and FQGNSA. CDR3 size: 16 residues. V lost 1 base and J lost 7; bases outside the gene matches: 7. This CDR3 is CASSLDPGQKNSPLHF. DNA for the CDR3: TGTGCCAGCAGCTTAGACCCGGGACAGAAGAATTCACCCCTCCACTTT.

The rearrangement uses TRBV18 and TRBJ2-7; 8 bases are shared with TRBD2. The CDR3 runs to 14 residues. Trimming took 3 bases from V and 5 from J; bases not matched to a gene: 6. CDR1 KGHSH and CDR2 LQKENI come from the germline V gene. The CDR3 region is CASSPRAGLDEQYF. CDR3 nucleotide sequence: TGTGCCAGCTCACCGAGAGCGGGACTAGACGAGCAGTACTTC.

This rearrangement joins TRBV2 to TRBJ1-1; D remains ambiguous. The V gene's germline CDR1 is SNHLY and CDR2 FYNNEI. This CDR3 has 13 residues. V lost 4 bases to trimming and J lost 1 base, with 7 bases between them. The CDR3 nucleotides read TGTGCCAGCAGTGCCGAGGCGAACACTGAAGCTTTCTTT. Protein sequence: CASSAEANTEAFF.